One and the same sample provided the 18 T cell receptor beta chains below, sequenced in a study of radiation and T cells in renal cell carcinoma. Clones were read by immunoSEQ multiplex PCR, and TCRdb kept only the in-frame ones, dropping some. The repertoire includes about 88,000 clones, 86% of them detected once, and under 9.5% sits in the top ten. Time point reported: baseline pretreatment blood. Treatment defined: 15 Gy SBRT to primary tumor, nephrectomy 4 weeks later. Sample: blood, taken from a patient whose treatment included radiotherapy and nephrectomy. The receptors were sampled from a man aged 45-60 years with renal cell carcinoma.

The V call is TRBV7-2, the J call TRBJ2-4; D is unclear. From germline, CDR1 is SGHTA and CDR2 FQGNSA. The CDR3 runs 16 residues. V lost 1 base and J lost 1, with 11 bases in between. This CDR3 reads CASSLVFGRAKNIQYF. The CDR3 region has the DNA TGTGCCAGCAGCTTAGTGTTTGGTAGGGCCAAAAACATTCAGTACTTC.

The V and J genes are TRBV15 and TRBJ2-2; D gene ambiguous. The germline V gene has CDR1 LNHNV and CDR2 YYDKDF (reference sequence). This CDR3 is 14 amino acids long. V shed 5 bases and J shed 6 bases, with 13 bases lying between them. This chain's CDR3 is CATSGNLGSGELFF. The CDR3 DNA reads TGTGCCACCAGCGGAAACTTGGGATCCGGGGAGCTGTTTTTT. Using reference TRBV15 and TRBJ2-2 for the parts outside the CDR3, the full variable domain is DAMVIQNPRYQVTQFGKPVTLSCSQTLNHNVMYWYQQKSSQAPKLLFHYYDKDFNNEADTPDNFQSRRPNTSFCFLDIRSPGLGDTAMYLCATSGNLGSGELFFGEGSRLTVL.

This clone was counted a few times. The chain carries TRBV5-4 and TRBJ2-5; no reliable D call. Germline V gene sequence: CDR1 SGHNT, CDR2 YYREEE (reference sequence). There are 15 residues in the CDR3. The V end was cut by 2 bases, the J end by 5 bases, with 16 bases between. CDR3 coding DNA: TGTGCCAGCAGCTTATCGGCCAGCACCCATGAGACCCAGTACTTC. It translates to CASSLSASTHETQYF.

The V and J genes are TRBV11-3 and TRBJ2-1; D remains ambiguous. V lost 2 bases, J lost 1 base, and 12 bases lay in between. Germline V gives CDR1 SGHNT, CDR2 YENEEA. This CDR3 has 16 residues. The CDR3 loop is CASSLSGDLSYNEQFF. The CDR3 nucleotides read TGTGCCAGCAGCTTAAGTGGGGATCTTTCCTACAATGAGCAGTTCTTC.

The chain recombines TRBV6-1 with TRBJ1-2; 7 bases fit TRBD1. V was pared by 5 bases and J by 0 bases, with 3 bases of the junction left unmatched. Germline assignment: CDR1 MNHNS and CDR2 SASEGT. This CDR3 has 14 amino acids. The CDR3 nucleotides are TGTGCCAGCAGTTCCGGGACAGCTAACTATGGCTACACCTTC. Its protein is CASSSGTANYGYTF.

This chain links TRBV10-3 with TRBJ2-7, with TRBD1 matching 9 bases. This CDR3 region has 15 residues. Looked up from germline, CDR1 is ENHRY and CDR2 is SYGVKD. V gave up 5 bases and J gave up 4 bases; unmatched junction bases: 9. The DNA of the CDR3 is TGTGCCATCAGTCAGCCGGGACAGGGAGTTTACGAGCAGTACTTC. Protein sequence: CAISQPGQGVYEQYF.

The chain employs TRBV30 and TRBJ2-7; possible D gene TRBD1, 6 bases. V gave up 6 bases and J gave up 12 bases, with 27 bases separating them. CDR1 and CDR2 from the germline V gene are GTSNPN and SVGIG (reference sequence). This CDR3 is built from 14 residues. The CDR3 DNA reads as TGTGCCTGCTCCGCCTCCCGCAGGGGACGGTTTCTGTACTTC. Encoded protein: CACSASRRGRFLYF.

The chain recombines TRBV2 with TRBJ2-1; TRBD1 agrees at 10 bases. Germline V gives CDR1 SNHLY, CDR2 FYNNEI. Unmatched junction bases numbered 9, after V lost 7 bases and J lost 9 bases. CDR3 length: 14 amino acids. The CDR3 region is CASTGTGELGEQFF. The CDR3 nucleotides are TGTGCCAGCACCGGGACAGGGGAGCTGGGTGAGCAGTTCTTC.

This clone was picked up one time. This rearrangement joins TRBV9 to TRBJ2-2, with TRBD2 as a possible D gene (6 bases). Germline CDR1 reads SGDLS; CDR2 reads YYNGEE. Trimming left V 4 bases short and J 7 bases short, with 20 bases between. This CDR3 has 16 amino acids. CDR3 bases: TGTGCCAGCAGCCCGCGACTAGAGATTGCGGGCGGGGAGCTGTTTTTT. Its translation: CASSPRLEIAGGELFF. The full variable domain, with the rest looked up from reference TRBV9 and TRBJ2-2, is DSGVTQTPKHLITATGQRVTLRCSPRSGDLSVYWYQQSLDQGLQFLIQYYNGEERAKGNILERFSAQQFPDLHSELNLSSLELGDSALYFCASSPRLEIAGGELFFGEGSRLTVL.

V usage is TRBV29-1 and J usage is TRBJ2-7; the match to TRBD1 covers 12 bases. CDR1 is SQVTM and CDR2 is ANQGSEA in the germline V gene. The CDR3 length is 15 residues. J was trimmed by 5 bases and V by 1 base; bases with no gene match: 6. The CDR3 reads CSVEGTGTGGNEQYF. In DNA form, the CDR3 reads TGCAGCGTTGAAGGAACCGGGACAGGGGGCAACGAGCAGTACTTC.

For the CDR3, the DNA is TGTGCCAGCAGCAATTCGGGACGGACAGGGCGCAAAGCTTTCTTT. Translation gives CASSNSGRTGRKAFF. The genes are TRBV21-1 and TRBJ1-1; TRBD1, the table's D call, lacks a check against the DNA. TRBV21-1 is a pseudogene segment. The CDR3 runs to 15 residues.

The chain links TRBV7-2 to TRBJ2-1, with TRBD1 matching 7 bases. The CDR3 runs 17 residues. With V trimmed by 5 bases and J by 1 base, 11 bases remained unmatched. Germline V gene lookup returns CDR1 SGHTA and CDR2 FQGNSA. In nucleotides, the CDR3 is TGTGCCAGCAGCCCTCCCCGAAACAGGGGTTCCTACAATGAGCAGTTCTTC. Encoded protein: CASSPPRNRGSYNEQFF.

DNA for the CDR3: TGTGCCAGCAGTTTGGGGCAGAAACGCGATGGCTACACCTTC. Protein sequence: CASSLGQKRDGYTF. The rearrangement uses TRBV28 and TRBJ1-2, with a tentative D call TRBD1 (5 bases). The CDR3 is 14 amino acids. Germline V gene data show CDR1 as MDHEN and CDR2 as SYDVKM. The ends were cut back, 3 bases at V and 6 bases at J, with 14 bases in the middle.

This clone has just one count. This chain joins TRBV6-1 and TRBJ2-2; TRBD2 might be the D (7 bases). V was pared by 5 bases and J by 6 bases, with 13 bases between. Germline CDR1 and CDR2: MNHNS and SASEGT. The CDR3 runs 14 residues. In DNA, the CDR3 is TGTGCCAGCAGTCTGGGGGGGCGGGCCGGGGAGCTGTTTTTT. This gives the protein CASSLGGRAGELFF.

This clone has only one observation. This sequence joins TRBV18 and TRBJ1-3, with TRBD1 matching over 8 bases. CDR1 and CDR2 from the germline V gene are KGHSH and LQKENI. The J segment lost 2 bases and the V segment lost 2 bases, leaving 11 bases of the junction unmatched. The CDR3 has 18 residues. CDR3 DNA: TGTGCCAGCTCACCAAACGCCCAGGGGGCGCAGGCTGGAAACACCATATATTTT. Translating gives CASSPNAQGAQAGNTIYF.

V is TRBV4-2 and J is TRBJ1-2, with TRBD1 identical over 7 bases. The CDR3 is 14 residues long. Germline values: CDR1 LGHNA, CDR2 YNFKEQ. Unmatched junction bases numbered 9, after V lost 0 bases and J lost 11 bases. CDR3 protein: CASSQEIGGQSYTF. CDR3 in DNA: TGTGCCAGCAGCCAAGAAATAGGGGGACAGAGTTACACCTTC.

The J gene is TRBJ2-4, the V gene TRBV28, with 8 positions matching TRBD1. V was clipped by 7 bases and J by 1 base; unmatched bases: 6. This CDR3 is built from 15 residues. Germline V gene sequence: CDR1 MDHEN, CDR2 SYDVKM. CDR3 loop: CASNQGAGAKNIQYF. CDR3 DNA: TGTGCCAGCAATCAGGGGGCAGGGGCCAAAAACATTCAGTACTTC. Filled out from reference TRBV28 and TRBJ2-4, the complete variable domain reads DVKVTQSSRYLVKRTGEKVFLECVQDMDHENMFWYRQDPGLGLRLIYFSYDVKMKEKGDIPEGYSVSREKKERFSLILESASTNQTSMYLCASNQGAGAKNIQYFGAGTRLSVL.

This chain uses TRBV4-1 with TRBJ1-5; D gene ambiguous. The V end was cut by 0 bases, the J end by 6 bases, with 18 bases between. This CDR3 is 17 amino acids long. The V gene's germline CDR1 is MGHRA and CDR2 YSYEKL. Here the CDR3 DNA reads TGCGCCAGCAGCCAAGATCCGGTCCTGGGTTCGGCTCAGCCCCAGCATTTT. This encodes CASSQDPVLGSAQPQHF.